The 31 T cell receptor beta chains reported below all come from one sample, sequenced in a study of technical replicates of blood from a few donors (dated by TCRdb to about 2017). Libraries were constructed by the immunoSEQ multiplex PCR assay. In its TCRdb copy, this immuneACCESS table keeps in-frame sequences only and misses some clones. Where compared with another copy, unresolved V genes explain less than half of these, and the others have no known cause. This sample holds roughly 50,000 clones; 90% to 95% were observed only once. The ten largest clones add up to around 3% of the sample. The sample taken for sequencing was PBMCs. The receptors were sampled from a human donor in good health. Some clones in this sample may be carry-over from other donors' samples.

This chain links TRBV2 with TRBJ2-2; 9 bases are a match to TRBD2. The CDR3 is 15 amino acids. Looked up from germline, CDR1 is SNHLY and CDR2 is FYNNEI. The trim removed 5 bases at V and 4 bases at J, leaving 5 bases unmatched. The CDR3 reads CASSRSGGITGELFF. The CDR3 DNA follows: TGTGCCAGCAGTCGTAGCGGGGGAATCACCGGGGAGCTGTTTTTT.

The chain has TRBV4-3 and TRBJ1-2, with 9 bases matching TRBD1. The CDR3 covers 14 residues. The J segment lost 2 bases and the V segment lost 4 bases, leaving 2 bases of the junction unmatched. From germline, CDR1 is LGHNA and CDR2 YSLEER. The CDR3 bases are TGCGCCAGCAGCCGAGGACAGGGGAACTATGGCTACACCTTC. Translating it yields CASSRGQGNYGYTF.

The gene calls are TRBV9 and TRBJ2-5; 7 nucleotides match TRBD2. The ends lost 0 bases at V and 3 bases at J; junction bases unmatched: 5. The V gene's germline CDR1 is SGDLS and CDR2 YYNGEE. The CDR3 length is 15 residues. The CDR3 spells CASSVAGGIEETQYF. CDR3 DNA sequence: TGTGCCAGCAGCGTAGCGGGAGGAATCGAAGAGACCCAGTACTTC.

The chain recombines TRBV2 with TRBJ1-4; tentative D call: TRBD1 (6 bases). From germline, CDR1 is SNHLY and CDR2 FYNNEI. This CDR3 has 12 residues. Trimming took 6 bases from V and 8 from J, leaving 10 bases between them. The CDR3 loop is CASSLRGEKLFF. The CDR3 nucleotides read TGTGCCAGCAGCTTAAGGGGGGAAAAACTGTTTTTT.

The chain employs TRBV5-1 and TRBJ1-2; possibly TRBD1 for D (5 bases). Trimming removed 0 bases from V and 4 bases from J, with 10 bases in between. There are 14 residues in the CDR3. In germline, CDR1 is SGHRS, CDR2 YFSETQ. In nucleotides, the CDR3 is TGCGCCAGCAGCTTGGAGGGGCGCCCCTATGGCTACACCTTC. Translation gives CASSLEGRPYGYTF.

CDR3 nucleotides: TGTGCCAGCAGCCCCCGAGGTAGCGGGGGGGCTCACCAAGAGACCCAGTACTTC. It translates to CASSPRGSGGAHQETQYF. The gene calls are TRBV7-2 and TRBJ2-5; 11 bases map to TRBD2. The CDR3 runs to 18 residues. From germline, CDR1 is SGHTA and CDR2 FQGNSA. J lost 0 bases, V lost 5 bases, and 11 bases had no gene match.

The chain carries TRBV6-6 and TRBJ2-7; 11 nucleotides line up with TRBD2. Germline V gene lookup returns CDR1 MNHNY and CDR2 SVGAGI (reference sequence). The CDR3 sequence is 15 residues long. Trimming removed 2 bases from V and 0 bases from J; junction bases left unmatched: 0. Here the CDR3 DNA reads TGTGCCAGCAGTTACACTAGCGGGGGCTCCTACGAGCAGTACTTC. Translating gives CASSYTSGGSYEQYF.

V gene TRBV11-3 combines with J gene TRBJ2-2; 8 bases are shared with TRBD1. Germline-derived CDR1 and CDR2 are SGHNT and YENEEA. V trimming: 2 bases; J trimming: 7 bases; junction bases outside the gene matches: 3. This CDR3 is built from 14 residues. CDR3 in DNA: TGTGCCAGCAGCTTACAGGGGGCGGTCGGGGAGCTGTTTTTT. The encoded protein is CASSLQGAVGELFF. The full variable domain, its missing parts supplied by reference TRBV11-3 and TRBJ2-2, is EAGVVQSPRYKIIEKKQPVAFWCNPISGHNTLYWYLQNLGQGPELLIRYENEEAVDDSQLPKDRFSAERLKGVDSTLKIQPAELGDSAVYLCASSLQGAVGELFFGEGSRLTVL.

CDR3 bases: TGTGCCTGGAGTGGGACTAGCGGGAGGAGGGAGACCCAGTACTTC. This codes for CAWSGTSGRRETQYF. V usage is TRBV30 and J usage is TRBJ2-5; the match to TRBD2 covers 14 bases. From germline, CDR1 is GTSNPN and CDR2 SVGIG (reference sequence). The CDR3 runs to 15 residues. V gave up 1 base and J gave up 5 bases; unmatched junction bases: 3.

V gene TRBV5-1 combines with J gene TRBJ2-3; 10 bases fit TRBD2. This CDR3 comprises 16 residues. Germline V gene data show CDR1 as SGHRS and CDR2 as YFSETQ. V was clipped by 0 bases and J by 6 bases; unmatched bases: 7. The CDR3 reads CASSLGLAGMKDTQYF. As DNA, the CDR3 is TGCGCCAGCAGCTTGGGACTAGCGGGTATGAAGGATACGCAGTATTTT.

The rearrangement uses TRBV29-1 and TRBJ2-7; D might be TRBD1 (7 bases). The CDR3 covers 15 residues. V lost 3 bases and J lost 0, with 15 bases in between. Germline loops: CDR1 SQVTM, CDR2 ANQGSEA. In DNA form, the CDR3 reads TGCAGCGTTGAGGTGCGGGACAGAGACTCCTACGAGCAGTACTTC. As protein: CSVEVRDRDSYEQYF.

As DNA, the CDR3 is TGTGCCAGCATCCCCGACCGGGGGAGGAACACTGAAGCTTTCTTT. It yields the protein CASIPDRGRNTEAFF. The chain is built from TRBV7-9 and TRBJ1-1, with D tentatively TRBD1 (5 bases). Germline CDR1 SEHNR, CDR2 FQNEAQ (reference sequence). The length of the CDR3 is 15 residues. The ends were cut back, 7 bases at V and 1 base at J, with 16 bases in the middle.

The J gene is TRBJ2-5, the V gene TRBV5-6; a weak D match, TRBD2 (5 bases). Germline V gives CDR1 SGHDT, CDR2 YYEEEE. Between the trimmed V and J ends, which lost 4 bases and 4 bases, there was a span of 17 bases. The CDR3 runs to 15 residues. Here the CDR3 DNA reads TGTGCCAGCAGCCGGCGAGGGCGCGAGGTAGAGACCCAGTACTTC. As protein: CASSRRGREVETQYF.

The genes are TRBV9 and TRBJ1-6; D call uncertain. Trimming took 1 base from V and 11 from J, leaving 13 bases between them. Germline loops: CDR1 SGDLS, CDR2 YYNGEE. The CDR3 sequence is 14 residues long. This CDR3 is CASSVNYGVTPLHF. The CDR3, as DNA: TGTGCCAGCAGCGTAAATTACGGGGTGACACCCCTCCACTTT.

The chain combines TRBV4-1 with TRBJ2-1; a possible D gene is TRBD2 (5 bases). The CDR3 contains 15 residues. Germline V gene data show CDR1 as MGHRA and CDR2 as YSYEKL. Trimming pared 1 base from V and 7 bases from J, leaving 14 bases between. CDR3 nucleotides: TGCGCCAGCAGCCAAGTACCTGAGGGAAAAAATGAGCAGTTCTTC. Protein: CASSQVPEGKNEQFF.

J is TRBJ2-4 and V is TRBV27; a weak D match, TRBD1 (5 bases). V was clipped by 8 bases and J by 1 base, with 9 bases between them. The CDR3 has 13 amino acids. Germline V gene data show CDR1 as MNHEY and CDR2 as SMNVEV (reference sequence). The CDR3 DNA reads as TGTGCCAGCCATGGGGCGGCCAAAAACATTCAGTACTTC. Residues: CASHGAAKNIQYF.

This chain uses TRBV11-1 with TRBJ2-2, with TRBD1 identical over 7 bases. Germline V gives CDR1 SGHAT, CDR2 FQDESV (reference sequence). This CDR3 is 15 amino acids long. V was clipped by 3 bases and J by 6 bases; unmatched bases: 7. The CDR3: CASSLGQMRAGELFF. DNA for the CDR3: TGTGCCAGCAGCTTGGGACAGATGAGGGCCGGGGAGCTGTTTTTT.

Here the CDR3 DNA reads TGTGCCAGCAGCTGGGTAGGGGAAAGGGCTTTCTTT. Its translation is CASSWVGERAFF. The chain links TRBV5-4 to TRBJ1-1, with D perhaps TRBD1 (5 bases). The V gene's germline CDR1 is SGHNT and CDR2 YYREEE (reference sequence). The CDR3 contains 12 residues. V was shortened by 3 bases and J by 11 bases, with 14 bases between the two germline ends.

The CDR3 sequence is CASSTADTQYF. In nucleotides, the CDR3 is TGTGCCAGTAGTACGGCAGATACGCAGTATTTT. The V gene is TRBV19, the J gene TRBJ2-3, with D hard to call. V was pared by 4 bases and J by 4 bases, with 3 bases between. This CDR3 has 11 residues. Germline values: CDR1 LNHDA, CDR2 SQIVND (reference sequence). The variable domain in full, with the rest retrieved from reference TRBV19 and TRBJ2-3, is DGGITQSPKYLFRKEGQNVTLSCEQNLNHDAMYWYRQDPGQGLRLIYYSQIVNDFQKGDIAEGYSVSREKKESFPLTVTSAQKNPTAFYLCASSTADTQYFGPGTRLTVL.

The rearrangement links TRBV19 to TRBJ2-6, with D tentatively TRBD1 (5 bases). Trimming took off 7 bases at V and 1 base at J, with 11 bases between the two ends. CDR3 length: 15 residues. The V gene's germline CDR1 is LNHDA and CDR2 SQIVND (reference sequence). CDR3 DNA sequence: TGTGCCAGTAACACAAGACAGTCTGGGGCCAACGTCCTGACTTTC. Encoded protein: CASNTRQSGANVLTF.

The chain recombines TRBV19 with TRBJ2-3; D not resolved. Germline CDR1 and CDR2: LNHDA and SQIVND (reference sequence). Trimming took 8 bases from V and 4 from J, leaving 13 bases between them. The CDR3 has 13 residues. DNA of the CDR3: TGTGCCAGTTCCAGCGTCGGTCCAGATACGCAGTATTTT. Encoded protein: CASSSVGPDTQYF.

The rearrangement links TRBV10-3 to TRBJ1-5, with a possible D match to TRBD1 (5 bases). The germline V and J ends were trimmed by 2 bases and 2 bases, with 13 bases remaining between them. The CDR3 spans 16 residues. Per germline, CDR1 ENHRY and CDR2 SYGVKD. The CDR3 DNA is TGTGCCATCAGTGAGGGGGGGTGGGAGGGCAATCAGCCCCAGCATTTT. This translates into CAISEGGWEGNQPQHF.

As DNA, the CDR3 is TGTGCCAGCAGTGAAGGAGGAAGTACAGATACGCAGTATTTT. Its protein is CASSEGGSTDTQYF. The chain uses TRBV2 and TRBJ2-3; D not resolved. Germline lookup yields CDR1 SNHLY and CDR2 FYNNEI. This CDR3 has 14 amino acids. The germline V and J ends were trimmed by 1 base and 3 bases, with 8 bases remaining between them.

The V gene is TRBV2, the J gene TRBJ1-4, with TRBD1 matching over 7 bases. Germline-derived CDR1 and CDR2 are SNHLY and FYNNEI. The CDR3 is made up of 13 amino acids. V was pared by 4 bases and J by 5 bases, with 1 base of the junction left unmatched. The CDR3 sequence: CASSVRGNEKLFF. The CDR3 coding sequence is TGTGCCAGCAGTGTCAGGGGGAATGAAAAACTGTTTTTT.

J is TRBJ1-5 and V is TRBV6-5; 9 nucleotides match TRBD1. Germline CDR1 reads MNHEY; CDR2 reads SVGAGI. With V trimmed by 6 bases and J by 7 bases, 7 bases remained unmatched. The CDR3 runs 14 residues. CDR3 region: CASSHRDRAQPQHF. Written as DNA, the CDR3 is TGTGCCAGCAGCCACCGGGACAGGGCGCAGCCCCAGCATTTT.

The chain has TRBV25-1 and TRBJ1-2; D is uncertain. V was pared by 1 base and J by 8 bases, with 14 bases between. The germline CDR1 and CDR2 sequences are MGHDK and SYGVNS. CDR3 size: 14 residues. The CDR3 DNA reads TGTGCCAGCAGTGAATTCGAGCGGGAGAGGGGCTACACCTTC. Protein: CASSEFERERGYTF.

This chain connects TRBV18 to TRBJ1-1; D unresolved. This CDR3 comprises 12 residues. The germline CDR1 and CDR2 sequences are KGHSH and LQKENI. Trimming cost V 3 bases and J 4 bases, with 6 bases left between them. The CDR3 loop is CASSPRFTEAFF. CDR3 sequence (DNA): TGTGCCAGCTCACCTCGTTTCACTGAAGCTTTCTTT.

This chain joins TRBV18 and TRBJ2-4; 7 nucleotides agree with TRBD1. There are 14 residues in the CDR3. Germline CDR1 is KGHSH and CDR2 is LQKENI. V gave up 3 bases and J gave up 8 bases; unmatched junction bases: 7. The CDR3 DNA sequence: TGTGCCAGCTCACCCGAGGGGGCTAGAGACATTCAGTACTTC. Its translation is CASSPEGARDIQYF.

A single count supports this clone. This sequence joins TRBV2 and TRBJ2-5; 8 positions match TRBD1. CDR1 SNHLY and CDR2 FYNNEI come from the germline V gene. V shed 9 bases, J shed 5 bases, and the junction held 14 bases outside the gene matches. The CDR3 has 15 amino acids. The CDR3 coding sequence is TGTGCCAGTACTTATACAGGGGGGCTTCGGGAGACCCAGTACTTC. It yields the protein CASTYTGGLRETQYF.

The chain employs TRBV5-1 and TRBJ2-7, with D possibly TRBD1 on 5 matching bases. The V end lost 2 bases, the J end lost 6 bases, and 18 bases lay between the germline ends. CDR1 and CDR2 (germline): SGHRS, YFSETQ. CDR3 length: 15 amino acids. The CDR3 region is CASSFIGHSVLEQYF. As DNA, the CDR3 is TGCGCCAGCAGCTTTATTGGACATTCGGTCCTCGAGCAGTACTTC. The full variable domain, in which reference TRBV5-1 and TRBJ2-7 provide the parts outside the CDR3, is KAGVTQTPRYLIKTRGQQVTLSCSPISGHRSVSWYQQTPGQGLQFLFEYFSETQRNKGNFPGRFSGRQFSNSRSEMNVSTLELGDSALYLCASSFIGHSVLEQYFGPGTRLTVT.

The chain is built from TRBV5-4 and TRBJ2-5, with 11 nucleotides matching TRBD2. The CDR3 has 15 residues. With 2 bases clipped from V and 5 bases from J, the junction kept 5 bases outside the gene matches. The V gene's germline CDR1 is SGHNT and CDR2 YYREEE (reference sequence). CDR3 region: CASSFPTSGIETQYF. The CDR3 DNA is TGTGCCAGCAGCTTTCCGACTAGCGGGATTGAGACCCAGTACTTC.